Listed here are 6 T cell receptor beta chains from one sample, sequenced in a study of blood T cell repertoires in COVID-19. The protocol was immunoSEQ multiplex PCR, while the TCRdb copy is restricted to in-frame clones and leaves out a portion. This repertoire shows 350,000 to 400,000 clones, approximately 91% found once; its top ten account for just over 0.85%. Sequencing was done on a sample of PBMCs or T cells enriched from blood (not recorded which). The receptors originated from a middle-aged woman who had been exposed to COVID-19.

The rearrangement uses TRBV5-1 and TRBJ1-6; TRBD1 matches at 9 bases. The V gene end was trimmed by 6 bases and the J gene end by 9 bases; junction bases not matched to a gene: 7. Germline V CDR1 and CDR2: SGHRS, YFSETQ. This CDR3 spans 14 amino acids. Written as DNA, the CDR3 is TGCGCCAGCAAGGGACAGGGAGCCGGTTCACCCCTCCACTTT. Translated: CASKGQGAGSPLHF.

This clone was observed a single time. The CDR3 coding sequence is TGTGCCAGTAGTACGCCCGGGACAGGGGGTAATGGCTACACCTTC. Protein: CASSTPGTGGNGYTF. The rearrangement uses TRBV19 and TRBJ1-2, with 11 bases matching TRBD1. This CDR3 contains 15 residues. The trim removed 4 bases at V and 6 bases at J, leaving 7 bases unmatched. Looked up from germline, CDR1 is LNHDA and CDR2 is SQIVND (reference sequence).

V is TRBV30 and J is TRBJ1-3; D not certain. CDR1 GTSNPN and CDR2 SVGIG come from the germline V gene (reference sequence). V lost 3 bases and J 0 bases, leaving 9 bases between the germline ends. This CDR3 is built from 14 residues. For the CDR3, the DNA is TGTGCCTGGAGACCCCGGGGCTCTGGAAACACCATATATTTT. Protein: CAWRPRGSGNTIYF. Using reference TRBV30 and TRBJ1-3 for the parts outside the CDR3, the full variable domain is SQTIHQWPATLVQPVGSPLSLECTVEGTSNPNLYWYRQAAGRGLQLLFYSVGIGQISSEVPQNLSASRPQDRQFILSSKKLLLSDSGFYLCAWRPRGSGNTIYFGEGSWLTVV.

This clone occurred a few times. The chain employs TRBV12-5 and TRBJ1-2; TRBD1 matches at 9 bases. The length of the CDR3 is 18 residues. Germline assignment: CDR1 LGHNT and CDR2 FRNRAP. The ends lost 1 base at V and 3 bases at J; junction bases unmatched: 12. This CDR3 reads CASGLAGTGQSGYYGYTF. CDR3 in DNA: TGTGCTAGTGGTTTGGCCGGGACAGGGCAATCGGGGTACTATGGCTACACCTTC.

V is TRBV2 and J is TRBJ2-7, with TRBD2 identical over 14 bases. The junction had 1 base not matched to a gene; V was cut back by 9 bases and J by 0 bases. The V gene's germline CDR1 is SNHLY and CDR2 FYNNEI. The CDR3 is 14 amino acids. CDR3 protein: CARGLAGGSYEQYF. The CDR3 bases are TGTGCCAGAGGACTAGCGGGGGGCTCCTACGAGCAGTACTTC.

The CDR3: CASSTRGREISGYTF. CDR3 DNA: TGTGCCAGCAGCACCAGGGGCAGGGAGATATCTGGCTACACCTTC. The chain employs TRBV5-6 and TRBJ1-2, with D tentatively TRBD1 (6 bases). CDR1 is SGHDT and CDR2 is YYEEEE in the germline V gene. With 4 bases removed from V and 7 bases from J, the gap between germline ends came to 20 bases. The CDR3 is 15 amino acids.